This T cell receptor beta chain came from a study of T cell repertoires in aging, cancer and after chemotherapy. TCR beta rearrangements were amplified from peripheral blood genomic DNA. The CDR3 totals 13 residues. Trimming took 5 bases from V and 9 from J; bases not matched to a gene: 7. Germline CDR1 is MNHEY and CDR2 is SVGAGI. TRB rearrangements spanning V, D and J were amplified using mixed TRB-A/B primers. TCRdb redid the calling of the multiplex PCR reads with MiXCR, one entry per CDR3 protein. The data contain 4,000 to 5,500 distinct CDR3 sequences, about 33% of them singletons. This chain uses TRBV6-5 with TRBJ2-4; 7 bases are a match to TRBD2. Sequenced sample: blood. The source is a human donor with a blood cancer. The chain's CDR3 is CASSKSGLSIQYF. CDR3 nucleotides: TGTGCCAGCAGTAAATCGGGACTATCCATTCAGTACTTC.